The 9 T cell receptor beta chains below all came from one sample that was sequenced in a study of OX40 agonist ivuxolimab in advanced cancers. The method was immunoSEQ multiplex PCR; TCRdb's version includes in-frame clones alone and lacks a portion of them. The sample holds about 48,000 clones, roughly 84% seen once. The material sequenced was CD4+ or CD8+ T cells sorted from blood, taken in a trial of the OX40 agonist ivuxolimab. The receptor set was obtained from an adult with an advanced solid tumor such as melanoma, head and neck, liver or kidney cancer.

The chain combines TRBV7-8 with TRBJ2-1, with 13 nucleotides matching TRBD2. The germline V gene encodes CDR1 SGHVS and CDR2 FQNEAQ. The CDR3 is 16 residues long. With V trimmed by 5 bases and J by 1 base, 2 bases remained unmatched. The DNA for the CDR3 is TGTGCCAGCAGCATACTAGCGGGGGGGTCCTACAATGAGCAGTTCTTC. Protein: CASSILAGGSYNEQFF.

This clone was counted a single time. The chain links TRBV29-1 to TRBJ2-6; D gene uncertain. With 6 bases removed from V and 8 bases from J, the gap between germline ends came to 14 bases. The CDR3 loop spans 13 amino acids. The germline V gene encodes CDR1 SQVTM and CDR2 ANQGSEA. The CDR3 here is CSVESSGTNVLTF. DNA for the CDR3: TGCAGCGTGGAGAGTTCGGGTACCAACGTCCTGACTTTC.

This chain uses TRBV28 with TRBJ2-4; TRBD1 matches 11 bases. The CDR3 is made up of 15 amino acids. V lost 2 bases to trimming and J lost 6 bases; unmatched junction nucleotides: 3. CDR1 and CDR2 (germline): MDHEN, SYDVKM. CDR3 bases: TGTGCCAGCAGTTTAGGTGGGACAGGGGGAAACATTCAGTACTTC. Its translation: CASSLGGTGGNIQYF.

The chain joins TRBV7-2 to TRBJ2-2; 10 nucleotides line up with TRBD2. Trimming removed 0 bases from V and 8 bases from J; junction bases left unmatched: 9. From germline, CDR1 is SGHTA and CDR2 FQGNSA. The CDR3 is 17 amino acids. DNA for the CDR3: TGTGCCAGCAGCTTAGCAAGCGGGGGGGCTTCGGCTGGGGAGCTGTTTTTT. Protein: CASSLASGGASAGELFF.

The DNA of the CDR3 is TGTGCCAGCAGTTTGGTGTGGGACAGGGAGCACATTCAGTACTTC. Amino acids: CASSLVWDREHIQYF. V gene TRBV13 combines with J gene TRBJ2-4, with 9 bases fitting TRBD1. The V and J ends lost 6 bases and 8 bases, in that order; junction bases with no gene match: 11. The germline V gene encodes CDR1 PRHDT and CDR2 FYEKMQ (reference sequence). The CDR3 extends over 15 amino acids.

J is TRBJ2-5 and V is TRBV15, with unresolved D. This CDR3 contains 15 residues. V was cut by 0 bases and J by 5 bases, with 13 bases left in between. From germline, CDR1 is LNHNV and CDR2 YYDKDF (reference sequence). The chain's CDR3 is CATSRDLSGGETQYF. DNA for the CDR3: TGTGCCACCAGCAGAGATTTATCAGGTGGGGAGACCCAGTACTTC.

The V and J genes are TRBV6-1 and TRBJ2-7; D is unresolved. The CDR3 has 13 residues. The germline V gene encodes CDR1 MNHNS and CDR2 SASEGT. The V gene lost 5 bases and the J gene lost 3 bases, with 11 bases spanning the gap. CDR3 in amino acids: CASSFSDGYEQYF. CDR3 DNA sequence: TGTGCCAGCAGTTTTAGTGATGGCTACGAGCAGTACTTC.

The rearrangement joins TRBV30 to TRBJ1-2; D remains ambiguous. V was pared by 1 base and J by 5 bases, with 8 bases between. The CDR3 sequence is 12 residues long. The germline gives CDR1 GTSNPN, CDR2 SVGIG (reference sequence). CDR3 residues: CAWSGGLYGYTF. CDR3 sequence (DNA): TGTGCCTGGAGTGGAGGACTATATGGCTACACCTTC.

The chain couples TRBV10-3 to TRBJ2-6; 8 bases align to TRBD1. CDR1 and CDR2 from the germline V gene are ENHRY and SYGVKD. V lost 8 bases to trimming and J lost 0 bases; unmatched junction nucleotides: 6. The CDR3 loop spans 16 amino acids. CDR3 loop: CAISGQGRSGANVLTF. CDR3 DNA: TGTGCCATCTCCGGACAGGGCCGCTCTGGGGCCAACGTCCTGACTTTC.